This passage covers 20 T cell receptor beta chains from one sample sequenced in a study of blood T cells in healthy people across ages. With a J-beta primer mix and a sample-barcoded 5' primer, a second PCR ran 7 to 11 cycles. One entry per CDR3 protein, called by TCRdb with MiXCR from the 5' RACE reads. The table shows about 570,000 distinct CDR3 sequences, with 27% occurring only once. Material: blood. These receptors were collected from a woman in her seventies in good health.

In its sample, this clonotype was seen a few times. The chain is built from TRBV29-1 and TRBJ2-2; D is perhaps TRBD1 (5 bases). Per the germline V gene, CDR1 is SQVTM and CDR2 is ANQGSEA. The CDR3 contains 14 residues. V lost 6 bases and J 7 bases, leaving 18 bases between the germline ends. The CDR3 DNA is TGCAGCGTCGGCCAGGACACCTGGGGCGGGGAGCTGTTTTTT. This sequence encodes CSVGQDTWGGELFF.

The V call is TRBV2, the J call TRBJ2-5; 9 bases align to TRBD2. Germline lookup yields CDR1 SNHLY and CDR2 FYNNEI. The CDR3 has 16 residues. The trim removed 7 bases at V and 0 bases at J, leaving 9 bases unmatched. CDR3 in amino acids: CASTRSSGAYQETQYF. The CDR3 nucleotides are TGTGCCAGCACCCGGTCTAGCGGGGCCTACCAAGAGACCCAGTACTTC.

The chain carries TRBV20-1 and TRBJ1-2, with D maybe TRBD1 (5 bases). The germline V gene has CDR1 DFQATT and CDR2 SNEGSKA (reference sequence). V gave up 6 bases and J gave up 4 bases, with 15 bases separating them. CDR3 length: 13 amino acids. The CDR3 sequence is CSARVEGTYGYTF. CDR3 nucleotide sequence: TGCAGTGCCCGGGTGGAGGGGACCTATGGCTACACCTTC.

This clonotype has just a few counts. This chain links TRBV20-1 with TRBJ2-1, with no clear D. The CDR3 covers 16 residues. Germline loops: CDR1 DFQATT, CDR2 SNEGSKA (reference sequence). V dropped 0 bases and J dropped 0 bases, with 12 bases sitting between them. CDR3 amino acids: CSARDRRSSSYNEQFF. The CDR3 region has the DNA TGCAGTGCTAGAGATAGGCGTTCGAGCTCCTACAATGAGCAGTTCTTC.

This clonotype was seen more than once but under ten times. The chain recombines TRBV7-2 with TRBJ1-1; TRBD1 matches at 10 bases. V gave up 4 bases and J gave up 9 bases; unmatched junction bases: 8. The CDR3 totals 14 residues. Germline V gives CDR1 SGHTA, CDR2 FQGNSA. The CDR3, as DNA: TGTGCCAGCAGCTCGGGACAGGGGCGAAGGAAAGCTTTCTTT. This sequence encodes CASSSGQGRRKAFF.

This clonotype showed up just a few times. The rearrangement links TRBV12-3 or TRBV12-4 to TRBJ1-1; D is unclear. V lost 5 bases, J lost 5 bases, and 18 bases lay in between. The CDR3 contains 15 residues. CDR3 sequence: CASSPRLTKGTEAFF. CDR3 bases: TGTGCCAGCAGTCCCCGACTAACCAAGGGTACTGAAGCTTTCTTT.

This chain joins TRBV4-2 and TRBJ1-4, with no clear D. Between the trimmed V and J ends, which lost 1 base and 0 bases, there was a span of 15 bases. This CDR3 has 18 amino acids. The germline V gene encodes CDR1 LGHNA and CDR2 YNFKEQ. In DNA, the CDR3 is TGTGCCAGCAGCCAAGTGGGAGTCGGACCAGCAACTAATGAAAAACTGTTTTTT. Amino acid sequence: CASSQVGVGPATNEKLFF.

In regard to this clonotype: Compared with germline, one end of the junction differs, possibly owing to a read error. The genes are TRBV12-3 or TRBV12-4 and TRBJ2-2, with D possibly being TRBD2 (6 bases). This CDR3 is 15 amino acids long. DNA of the CDR3: TGTGCCGGCAGTGCGGGACGCGCTTCCGTAGGGGAGCTGTTTTTT. Protein: CAGSAGRASVGELFF.

The V gene is TRBV4-3, the J gene TRBJ2-1; 10 bases match TRBD2. V shed 0 bases and J 5 bases; nucleotides not matched to a gene: 4. Germline V CDR1 and CDR2: LGHNA, YSLEER. CDR3 size: 16 residues. This CDR3 reads CASSQDRLAGDNEQFF. The CDR3, as DNA: TGCGCCAGCAGCCAAGATAGGCTAGCGGGGGACAATGAGCAGTTCTTC.

V usage is TRBV9 and J usage is TRBJ2-5; 7 bases are shared with TRBD1. The CDR3 has 14 residues. Germline CDR1 is SGDLS and CDR2 is YYNGEE. With V trimmed by 4 bases and J by 3 bases, 6 bases remained unmatched. The CDR3 reads CASSSGQIKETQYF. In nucleotides, the CDR3 is TGTGCCAGCAGCTCGGGACAGATAAAAGAGACCCAGTACTTC.

This clonotype was seen a handful of times. J is TRBJ2-5 and V is TRBV20-1, with 12 bases identical to TRBD2. The tail of the sequence fits TRBJ2-7 better, so the J call may be wrong. This CDR3 region has 15 residues. Germline V gives CDR1 DFQATT, CDR2 SNEGSKA (reference sequence). DNA of the CDR3: TGCAGTGCCCTCAAGACTAGCGGGGGCCTCTACGAGCAGTACTTC. It encodes CSALKTSGGLYEQYF.

The rearrangement links TRBV2 to TRBJ2-5; 7 bases are shared with TRBD1. The end of the DNA is better explained by TRBJ2-7, so the J call may be wrong. Germline V lookup: CDR1 SNHLY, CDR2 FYNNEI. This CDR3 is 15 amino acids long. CDR3 amino acids: CASSFPGQSSYEQYF. The CDR3 DNA reads as TGTGCCAGCAGCTTTCCGGGACAGAGCTCCTACGAGCAGTACTTC.

This clonotype was seen a handful of times. This chain links TRBV4-1 with TRBJ1-5; TRBD1 aligns across 7 bases. The CDR3 length is 11 residues. The V and J ends lost 1 base and 15 bases, in that order; junction bases with no gene match: 3. Germline V gene lookup returns CDR1 MGHRA and CDR2 YSYEKL. The CDR3 region is CASSQGRGLHF. The CDR3 DNA reads as TGCGCCAGCAGCCAAGGCAGGGGGTTGCATTTT.

The J gene is TRBJ2-7, the V gene TRBV6-5; TRBD1 or TRBD2 may be the D gene (5 bases each). CDR1 and CDR2 from the germline V gene are MNHEY and SVGAGI. V was clipped by 7 bases and J by 4 bases, with 14 bases between them. The CDR3 spans 13 residues. The CDR3 here is CASIEGPGYEQYF. Written as DNA, the CDR3 is TGTGCCAGCATCGAGGGACCAGGGTACGAGCAGTACTTC.

This clonotype was seen more than once but under ten times. The V and J genes are TRBV6-2 or TRBV6-3 and TRBJ1-5; D possibly corresponds to TRBD1 (5 bases). The CDR3 runs 15 residues. Trimming removed 7 bases from V and 7 bases from J, with 20 bases in between. CDR1 is MNHEY, CDR2 SVGEGT, per germline. The CDR3: CASIPVGEGYQPQHF. Here the CDR3 DNA reads TGTGCCAGCATCCCCGTGGGTGAGGGGTACCAGCCCCAGCATTTT.

The chain joins TRBV7-3 to TRBJ2-1; D gene unclear. The CDR3 is made up of 15 amino acids. Germline V gene sequence: CDR1 SGHTA, CDR2 FQGTGA. Deletions cut 5 bases from V and 6 bases from J, with 17 bases between. In DNA form, the CDR3 reads TGTGCCAGCAGCCCCCGACGGACGGGCACCAATGAGCAGTTCTTC. This encodes CASSPRRTGTNEQFF. The variable domain in full, completed from reference TRBV7-3 and TRBJ2-1, reads GAGVSQTPSNKVTEKGKYVELRCDPISGHTALYWYRQSLGQGPEFLIYFQGTGAADDSGLPNDRFFAVRPEGSVSTLKIQRTERGDSAVYLCASSPRRTGTNEQFFGPGTRLTVL.

This clonotype was counted only a few times. The junction and the germline gene differ at one end; a read error may be behind it. The chain recombines TRBV6-2 or TRBV6-3 with TRBJ2-5, with a tentative D call TRBD2 (5 bases). The CDR3 runs 15 residues. The germline V gene has CDR1 MNHEY and CDR2 SVGEGT. CDR3 sequence: CASSYQTRSYNEQSF. In DNA, the CDR3 is TGTGCCAGCAGTTATCAAACTAGGTCCTACAATGAGCAGTCCTTC.

This clonotype was seen a few times. The chain recombines TRBV20-1 with TRBJ2-3, with 8 bases aligning to TRBD2. This CDR3 spans 13 amino acids. Germline values: CDR1 DFQATT, CDR2 SNEGSKA (reference sequence). Trimming cost V 7 bases and J 4 bases; bases outside gene matches: 7. CDR3 DNA: TGCAGTGTAACCGGACTAGCTCCAGATACGCAGTATTTT. Encoded protein: CSVTGLAPDTQYF.

This clonotype was detected a few times. The CDR3 ends on some other residue instead of the conserved phenylalanine or tryptophan, so this is likely a read error. The chain joins TRBV7-9 to TRBJ2-4, with D perhaps TRBD1 (5 bases). CDR1 SEHNR and CDR2 FQNEAQ come from the germline V gene (reference sequence). This CDR3 is built from 13 residues. Trimming cost V 0 bases and J 6 bases, with 6 bases left between them. CDR3 in amino acids: CASSLAQGNIQYV. CDR3 in DNA: TGTGCCAGCAGCTTAGCGCAGGGAAACATTCAGTACGTC.

The chain carries TRBV30 and TRBJ2-5; maybe TRBD2 (5 bases). The germline V gene encodes CDR1 GTSNPN and CDR2 SVGIG (reference sequence). V lost 1 base, J lost 0 bases, and 12 bases lay in between. The CDR3 length is 15 residues. CDR3 residues: CAWSDPTTYQETQYF. CDR3 sequence (DNA): TGTGCCTGGAGTGATCCGACTACCTACCAAGAGACCCAGTACTTC. Together with reference TRBV30 and TRBJ2-5, the CDR3 gives the full variable domain: SQTIHQWPATLVQPVGSPLSLECTVEGTSNPNLYWYRQAAGRGLQLLFYSVGIGQISSEVPQNLSASRPQDRQFILSSKKLLLSDSGFYLCAWSDPTTYQETQYFGPGTRLLVL.